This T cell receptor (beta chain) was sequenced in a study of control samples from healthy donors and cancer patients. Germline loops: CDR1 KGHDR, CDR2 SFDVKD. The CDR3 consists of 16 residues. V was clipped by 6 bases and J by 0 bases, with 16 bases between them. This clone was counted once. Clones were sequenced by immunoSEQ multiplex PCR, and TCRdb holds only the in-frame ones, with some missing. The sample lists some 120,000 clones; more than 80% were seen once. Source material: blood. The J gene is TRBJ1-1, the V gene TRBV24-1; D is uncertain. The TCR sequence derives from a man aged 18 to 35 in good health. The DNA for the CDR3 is TGTGCCACCAGTACCTCTTCGGGGAACATGAACACTGAAGCTTTCTTT. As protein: CATSTSSGNMNTEAFF.